A selection of T cell receptor beta chains follows, all from one sample in a study of T cell responses to AZD1222 COVID-19 vaccine. The repertoire was sequenced with immunoSEQ multiplex PCR; TCRdb's copy has only in-frame clones and lacks some. The sample includes around 180,000 clones, about 90% of them seen just once. Sample: peripheral blood, taken on day 0 of AZD1222 vaccination. Source of these receptors: an adult in good health. Both conserved end residues are part of each CDR3. The D gene is left open where the match is weak. A row's size may be missing; if present it is once, few, many or a size class.

abundance	v_gene	d_gene	j_gene	CDR3aa	CDR3nt
NA	TRBV13	NA	TRBJ1-1	CASSSLTEAFF	TGTGCCAGCAGCTCCCTCACTGAAGCTTTCTTT
NA	TRBV29-1	NA	TRBJ1-4	CSVGSQNEKLFF	TGCAGCGTCGGGTCTCAAAATGAAAAACTGTTTTTT
NA	TRBV7-2	TRBD1	TRBJ2-7	CASSLAQGGLHEQYF	TGTGCCAGCAGCTTGGCCCAAGGGGGCCTTCACGAGCAGTACTTC
NA	TRBV19	TRBD1	TRBJ1-6	CASSALQGATNNSPLHF	TGTGCCAGTAGTGCTCTCCAGGGGGCGACTAATAATTCACCCCTCCACTTT
NA	TRBV13	TRBD2	TRBJ2-5	CASSGRSGVETQYF	TGTGCCAGCAGCGGACGTAGCGGGGTGGAGACCCAGTACTTC
NA	TRBV28	NA	TRBJ1-4	CASNIQGNEKLFF	TGTGCCAGCAACATCCAGGGTAATGAAAAACTGTTTTTT
NA	TRBV11-2	NA	TRBJ2-7	CASSSLTGFAYEQYF	TGTGCCAGCAGCTCCCTCACAGGGTTCGCCTACGAGCAGTACTTC
NA	TRBV6-5	NA	TRBJ1-6	CASSYTGQPNSPLHF	TGTGCCAGCAGTTACACAGGGCAGCCGAATTCACCCCTCCACTTT
once	TRBV5-1	NA	TRBJ1-1	CASSLEGSVTEAFF	TGCGCCAGCAGCTTGGAGGGGTCGGTCACTGAAGCTTTCTTT
NA	TRBV6-5	TRBD2	TRBJ2-7	CASDGGIYEQYF	TGTGCCAGCGACGGGGGGATCTACGAGCAGTACTTC
NA	TRBV9	TRBD2	TRBJ2-6	CASSPRQAGGSGANVLTF	TGTGCCAGCAGCCCCAGACAGGCGGGAGGGTCTGGGGCCAACGTCCTGACTTTC
NA	TRBV2	NA	TRBJ2-7	CASCNDPPYEQYF	TGTGCCAGCTGTAACGATCCCCCCTACGAGCAGTACTTC
few	TRBV6-1	TRBD2	TRBJ2-2	CASSEGSGGSGELFF	TGTGCCAGCAGTGAAGGGAGCGGGGGGTCCGGGGAGCTGTTTTTT
NA	TRBV7-9	NA	TRBJ1-4	CASSPHRGINEKLFF	TGTGCCAGCAGCCCTCATCGGGGTATTAATGAAAAACTGTTTTTT
few	TRBV19	NA	TRBJ1-1	CASRNTEAFF	TGTGCCAGTAGGAACACTGAAGCTTTCTTT
NA	TRBV18	NA	TRBJ1-4	CASSPYPSHLGEKLFF	TGTGCCAGCTCACCTTATCCCTCCCATTTGGGTGAAAAACTGTTTTTT
few	TRBV11-2	NA	TRBJ2-5	CASSLNSLEETQYF	TGTGCCAGCAGCTTAAACAGTTTAGAAGAGACCCAGTACTTC
NA	TRBV27	NA	TRBJ1-6	CASSSTGTPSGSPLHF	TGTGCCAGCAGTTCAACCGGGACACCGAGTGGATCACCCCTCCACTTT
NA	TRBV12-2	NA	TRBJ2-1	CASRLAYGTGDNEQFF	TGTGCAAGTCGCTTAGCGTACGGGACAGGTGACAATGAGCAGTTCTTC
NA	TRBV6-2/TRBV6-3	NA	TRBJ2-7	CASSASRAYEQYF	TGTGCCAGCAGCGCGAGTCGAGCCTACGAGCAGTACTTC
once	TRBV2	TRBD1	TRBJ1-1	CASTRGQGYTEAFF	TGTGCCAGCACCAGGGGACAGGGTTACACTGAAGCTTTCTTT
NA	TRBV19	NA	TRBJ1-2	CASSMFGRDETF	TGTGCCAGTAGTATGTTCGGGCGGGATGAGACCTTC
NA	TRBV6-5	TRBD2	TRBJ2-7	CASRPQLAGTYEQYF	TGTGCCAGCAGGCCACAACTAGCGGGGACCTACGAGCAGTACTTC
NA	TRBV7-9	TRBD1	TRBJ2-7	CASSLVGGTHYEQYF	TGTGCCAGCAGCTTAGTAGGGGGCACTCACTACGAGCAGTACTTC